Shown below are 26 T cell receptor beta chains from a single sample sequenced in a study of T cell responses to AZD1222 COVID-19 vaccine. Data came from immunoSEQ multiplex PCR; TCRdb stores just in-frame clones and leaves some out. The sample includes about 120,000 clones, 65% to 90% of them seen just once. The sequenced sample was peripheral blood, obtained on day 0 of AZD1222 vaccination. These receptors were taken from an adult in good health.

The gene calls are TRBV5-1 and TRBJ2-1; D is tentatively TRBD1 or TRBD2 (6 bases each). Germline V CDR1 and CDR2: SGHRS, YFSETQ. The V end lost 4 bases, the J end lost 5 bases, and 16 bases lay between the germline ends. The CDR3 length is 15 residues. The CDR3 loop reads CASSEGGSTNNEQFF. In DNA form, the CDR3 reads TGCGCCAGCAGCGAGGGGGGTAGCACTAACAATGAGCAGTTCTTC.

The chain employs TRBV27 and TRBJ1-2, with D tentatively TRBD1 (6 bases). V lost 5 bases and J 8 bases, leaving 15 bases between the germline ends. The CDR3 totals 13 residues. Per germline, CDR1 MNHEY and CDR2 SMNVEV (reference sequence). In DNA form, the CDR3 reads TGTGCCAGCAGTGCCCAGGGGTATGGGGGCTACACCTTC. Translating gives CASSAQGYGGYTF.

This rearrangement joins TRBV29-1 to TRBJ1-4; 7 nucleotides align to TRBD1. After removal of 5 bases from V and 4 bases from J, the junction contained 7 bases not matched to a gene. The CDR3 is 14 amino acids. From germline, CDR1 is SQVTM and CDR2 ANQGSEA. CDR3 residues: CSVSQGGVNEKLFF. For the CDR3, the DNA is TGCAGCGTTTCCCAGGGGGGGGTTAATGAAAAACTGTTTTTT. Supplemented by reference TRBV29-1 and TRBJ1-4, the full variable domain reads SAVISQKPSRDICQRGTSLTIQCQVDSQVTMMFWYRQQPGQSLTLIATANQGSEATYESGFVIDKFPISRPNLTFSTLTVSNMSPEDSSIYLCSVSQGGVNEKLFFGSGTQLSVL.

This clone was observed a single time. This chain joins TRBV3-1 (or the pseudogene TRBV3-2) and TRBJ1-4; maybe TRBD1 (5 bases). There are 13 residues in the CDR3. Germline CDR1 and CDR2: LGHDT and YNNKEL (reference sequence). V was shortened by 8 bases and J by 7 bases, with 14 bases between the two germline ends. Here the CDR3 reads CASGSGATEKLFF. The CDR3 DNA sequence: TGTGCCAGCGGTTCCGGGGCGACTGAAAAACTGTTTTTT.

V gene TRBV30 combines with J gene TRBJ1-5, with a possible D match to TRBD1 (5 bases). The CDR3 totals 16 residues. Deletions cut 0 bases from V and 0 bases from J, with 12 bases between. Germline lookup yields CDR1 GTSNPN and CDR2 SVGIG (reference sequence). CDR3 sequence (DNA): TGTGCCTGGAGTGTACGAGGGACCACTAGCAATCAGCCCCAGCATTTT. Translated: CAWSVRGTTSNQPQHF. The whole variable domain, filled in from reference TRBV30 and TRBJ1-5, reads SQTIHQWPATLVQPVGSPLSLECTVEGTSNPNLYWYRQAAGRGLQLLFYSVGIGQISSEVPQNLSASRPQDRQFILSSKKLLLSDSGFYLCAWSVRGTTSNQPQHFGDGTRLSIL.

The CDR3 region is CATSRDLKETQYF. CDR3 in DNA: TGTGCCACCAGCAGAGATCTAAAAGAGACCCAGTACTTC. The chain combines TRBV15 with TRBJ2-5; D unresolved. The CDR3 length is 13 residues. Germline CDR1 and CDR2: LNHNV and YYDKDF (reference sequence). Trimming stripped 0 bases from V and 3 bases from J, with 5 bases between.

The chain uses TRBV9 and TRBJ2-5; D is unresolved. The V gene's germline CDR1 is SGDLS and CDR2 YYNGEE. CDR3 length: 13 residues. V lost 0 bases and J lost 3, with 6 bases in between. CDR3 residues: CASSVDREETQYF. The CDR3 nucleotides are TGTGCCAGCAGCGTAGATCGGGAAGAGACCCAGTACTTC. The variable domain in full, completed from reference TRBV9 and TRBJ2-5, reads DSGVTQTPKHLITATGQRVTLRCSPRSGDLSVYWYQQSLDQGLQFLIQYYNGEERAKGNILERFSAQQFPDLHSELNLSSLELGDSALYFCASSVDREETQYFGPGTRLLVL.

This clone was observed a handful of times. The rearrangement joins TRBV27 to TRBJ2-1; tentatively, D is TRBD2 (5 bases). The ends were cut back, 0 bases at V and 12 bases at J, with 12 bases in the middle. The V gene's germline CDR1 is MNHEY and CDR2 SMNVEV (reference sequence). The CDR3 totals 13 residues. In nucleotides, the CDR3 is TGTGCCAGCAGTTTATCTATGTTCGGAGGGCAGTTCTTC. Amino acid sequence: CASSLSMFGGQFF.

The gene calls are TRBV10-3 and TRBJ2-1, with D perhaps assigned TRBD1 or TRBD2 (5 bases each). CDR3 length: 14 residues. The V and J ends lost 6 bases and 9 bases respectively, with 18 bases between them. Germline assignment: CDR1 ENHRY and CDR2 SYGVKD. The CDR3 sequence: CAIRGDQPIVEQFF. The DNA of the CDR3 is TGTGCCATCAGGGGGGACCAGCCCATAGTTGAGCAGTTCTTC.

Here the CDR3 reads CASSTGQGSAYEQYF. In nucleotides, the CDR3 is TGCGCCAGCAGCACTGGACAGGGGTCCGCCTACGAGCAGTACTTC. The chain combines TRBV5-1 with TRBJ2-7; 9 bases are shared with TRBD1. The CDR3 covers 15 residues. The V gene's germline CDR1 is SGHRS and CDR2 YFSETQ. The ends lost 4 bases at V and 2 bases at J; junction bases unmatched: 7.

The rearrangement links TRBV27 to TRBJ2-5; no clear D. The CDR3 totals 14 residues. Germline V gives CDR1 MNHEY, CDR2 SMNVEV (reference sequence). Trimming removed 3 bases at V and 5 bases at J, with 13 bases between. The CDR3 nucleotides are TGTGCCAGCAGTTTCGTGGCCCGACGGGAGACCCAGTACTTC. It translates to CASSFVARRETQYF.

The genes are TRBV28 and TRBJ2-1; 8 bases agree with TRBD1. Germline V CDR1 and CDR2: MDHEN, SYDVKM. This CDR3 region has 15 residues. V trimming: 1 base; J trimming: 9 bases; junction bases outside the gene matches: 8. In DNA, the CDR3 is TGTGCCAGCAGTTTATCACGGACAGGGACACGTGAGCAGTTCTTC. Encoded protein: CASSLSRTGTREQFF.

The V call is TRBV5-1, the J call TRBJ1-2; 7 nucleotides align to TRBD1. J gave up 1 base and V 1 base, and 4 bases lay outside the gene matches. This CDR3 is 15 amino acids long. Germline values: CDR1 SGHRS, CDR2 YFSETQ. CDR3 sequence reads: CASSLQGDNNYGYTF. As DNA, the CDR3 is TGCGCCAGCAGCTTGCAGGGGGACAATAACTATGGCTACACCTTC.

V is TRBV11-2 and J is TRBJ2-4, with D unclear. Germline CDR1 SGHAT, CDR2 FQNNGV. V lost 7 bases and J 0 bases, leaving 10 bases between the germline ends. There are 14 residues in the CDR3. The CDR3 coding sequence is TGTGCCAGCAAGGGCTTACTAGCCAAAAACATTCAGTACTTC. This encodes CASKGLLAKNIQYF.

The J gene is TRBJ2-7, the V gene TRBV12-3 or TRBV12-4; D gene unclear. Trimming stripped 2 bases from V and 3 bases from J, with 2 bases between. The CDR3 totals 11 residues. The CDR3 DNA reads TGTGCCAGCAGTTTAAACTACGAGCAGTACTTC. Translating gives CASSLNYEQYF.

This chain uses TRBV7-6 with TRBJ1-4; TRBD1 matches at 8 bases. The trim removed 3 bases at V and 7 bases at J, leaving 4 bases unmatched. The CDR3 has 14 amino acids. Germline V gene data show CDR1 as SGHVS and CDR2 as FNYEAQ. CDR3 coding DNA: TGTGCCAGCAGCTTTTACAGGGGGGCTGAAAAACTGTTTTTT. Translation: CASSFYRGAEKLFF. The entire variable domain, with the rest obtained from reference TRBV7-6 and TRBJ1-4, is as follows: GAGVSQSPRYKVTKRGQDVALRCDPISGHVSLYWYRQALGQGPEFLTYFNYEAQQDKSGLPNDRFSAERPEGSISTLTIQRTEQRDSAMYRCASSFYRGAEKLFFGSGTQLSVL.

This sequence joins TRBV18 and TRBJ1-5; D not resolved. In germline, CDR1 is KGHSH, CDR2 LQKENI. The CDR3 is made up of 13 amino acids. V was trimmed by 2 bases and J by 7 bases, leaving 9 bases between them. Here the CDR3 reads CASSPGSLQPQHF. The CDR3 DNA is TGTGCCAGCTCACCAGGGTCACTGCAGCCCCAGCATTTT.

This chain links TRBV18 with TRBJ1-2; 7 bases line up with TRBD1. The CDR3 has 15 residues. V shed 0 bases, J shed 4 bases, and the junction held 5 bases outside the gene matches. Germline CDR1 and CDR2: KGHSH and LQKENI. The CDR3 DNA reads TGTGCCAGCTCACCACCGTCGACAGGGAGCTATGGCTACACCTTC. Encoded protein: CASSPPSTGSYGYTF.

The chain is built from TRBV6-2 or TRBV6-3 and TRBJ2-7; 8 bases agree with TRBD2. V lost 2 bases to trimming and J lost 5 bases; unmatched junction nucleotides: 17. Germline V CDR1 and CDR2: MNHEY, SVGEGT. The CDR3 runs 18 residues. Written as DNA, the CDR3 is TGTGCCAGCAGTTACCCCCTCCTCCCCCCGGGAGGGCGGAACGAGCAGTACTTC. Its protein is CASSYPLLPPGGRNEQYF.

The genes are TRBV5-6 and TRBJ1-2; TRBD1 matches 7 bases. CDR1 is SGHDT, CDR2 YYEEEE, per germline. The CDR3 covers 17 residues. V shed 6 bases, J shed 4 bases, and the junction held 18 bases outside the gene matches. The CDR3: CASKPSLHGTDLYGYTF. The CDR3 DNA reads TGTGCCAGCAAGCCCTCGCTGCATGGGACAGACCTCTATGGCTACACCTTC.

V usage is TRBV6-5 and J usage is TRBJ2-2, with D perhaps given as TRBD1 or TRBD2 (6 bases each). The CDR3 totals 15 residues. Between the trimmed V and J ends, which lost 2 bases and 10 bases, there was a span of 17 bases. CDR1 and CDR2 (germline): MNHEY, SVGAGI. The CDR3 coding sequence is TGTGCCAGCAGTTACGGGGGCGTCGGGCGGGAGGAGCTGTTTTTT. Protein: CASSYGGVGREELFF.

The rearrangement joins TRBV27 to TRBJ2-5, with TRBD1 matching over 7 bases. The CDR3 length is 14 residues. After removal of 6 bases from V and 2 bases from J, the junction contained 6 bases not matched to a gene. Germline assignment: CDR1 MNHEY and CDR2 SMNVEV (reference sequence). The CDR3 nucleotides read TGTGCCAGCAGGGGGACAGCTACACAAGAGACCCAGTACTTC. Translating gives CASRGTATQETQYF.

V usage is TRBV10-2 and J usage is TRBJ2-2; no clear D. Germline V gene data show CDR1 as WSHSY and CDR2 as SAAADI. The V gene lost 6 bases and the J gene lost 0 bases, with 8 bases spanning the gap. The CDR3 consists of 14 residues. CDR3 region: CASRIGPNTGELFF. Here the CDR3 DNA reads TGCGCCAGCAGGATAGGGCCGAACACCGGGGAGCTGTTTTTT.

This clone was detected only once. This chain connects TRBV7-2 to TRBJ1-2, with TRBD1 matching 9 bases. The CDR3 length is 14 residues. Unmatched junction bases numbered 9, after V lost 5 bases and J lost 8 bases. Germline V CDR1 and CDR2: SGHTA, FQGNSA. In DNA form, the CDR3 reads TGTGCCAGCAGCCCCGACAGGGGGAGGCAGGGCTACACCTTC. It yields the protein CASSPDRGRQGYTF. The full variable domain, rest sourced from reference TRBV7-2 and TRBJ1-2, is GAGVSQSPSNKVTEKGKDVELRCDPISGHTALYWYRQSLGQGLEFLIYFQGNSAPDKSGLPSDRFSAERTGGSVSTLTIQRTQQEDSAVYLCASSPDRGRQGYTFGSGTRLTVV.

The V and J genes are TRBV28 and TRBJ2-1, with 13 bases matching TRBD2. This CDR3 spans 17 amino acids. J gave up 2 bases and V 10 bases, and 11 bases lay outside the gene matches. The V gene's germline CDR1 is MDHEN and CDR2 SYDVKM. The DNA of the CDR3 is TGTGCCACCTCACTAGCGGGGGGGCTTCATACCTACAATGAGCAGTTCTTC. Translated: CATSLAGGLHTYNEQFF.

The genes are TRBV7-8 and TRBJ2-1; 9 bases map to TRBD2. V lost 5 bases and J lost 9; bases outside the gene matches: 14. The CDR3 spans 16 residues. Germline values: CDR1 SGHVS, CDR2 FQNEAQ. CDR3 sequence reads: CASSPAGGGERSEQFF. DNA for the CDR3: TGTGCCAGCAGCCCAGCAGGCGGGGGGGAAAGGAGTGAGCAGTTCTTC.